Listed here are 32 T cell receptor beta chains from one sample, sequenced in a study of beta chain features in type 1 diabetes. General study results and limits: For Type 1 diabetes patients, all four CD4+ subsets carried TCRB CDR3s that were moderately but significantly shorter.

Every bit of the isolated RNA underwent reverse transcription, so sequencing read expressed TCRB transcripts. Sequenced by immunoSEQ multiplex PCR; TCRdb stores in-frame clones only, minus some. The sample holds 100,000 to 150,000 clones; roughly 10% are singletons and the top ten take over 0.6%. These receptors have no known antigen. Sequencing input: central memory CD4+ T cells from blood. Receptors were obtained from a man aged 30-40 years with type 1 diabetes.

This clone was found many times. The gene calls are TRBV6-4 and TRBJ2-1; TRBD1 matches 9 bases. This CDR3 is 16 amino acids long. Germline V gene lookup returns CDR1 MRHNA and CDR2 SNTAGT. V lost 0 bases to trimming and J lost 4 bases; unmatched junction nucleotides: 4. DNA of the CDR3: TGTGCCAGCAGTGACTCGGGGACAGGGTTTTACAATGAGCAGTTCTTC. Translated: CASSDSGTGFYNEQFF.

This clone came up a few times. J is TRBJ2-1 and V is TRBV10-3; a possible D gene is TRBD1 (6 bases). The V end was cut by 7 bases, the J end by 6 bases, with 10 bases between. CDR3 length: 12 residues. Per germline, CDR1 ENHRY and CDR2 SYGVKD. The CDR3 DNA follows: TGTGCCATCACTGGACAGAGCAATGAGCAGTTCTTC. The encoded protein is CAITGQSNEQFF.

The chain employs TRBV29-1 and TRBJ1-1; D remains unclear. The germline CDR1 and CDR2 sequences are SQVTM and ANQGSEA. The CDR3 covers 12 residues. Trimming pared 4 bases from V and 1 base from J, leaving 7 bases between. CDR3 loop: CSVGRKNTEAFF. The CDR3 region has the DNA TGCAGCGTTGGGAGGAAGAACACTGAAGCTTTCTTT.

This chain joins TRBV2 and TRBJ2-7, with 9 bases aligning to TRBD1. The CDR3 contains 14 residues. With V trimmed by 3 bases and J by 6 bases, 6 bases remained unmatched. Germline CDR1 and CDR2: SNHLY and FYNNEI. CDR3 nucleotide sequence: TGTGCCAGCAGTGATTTGGGACAGGGTGGCGAGCAGTACTTC. Its protein product is CASSDLGQGGEQYF.

The chain links TRBV2 to TRBJ1-2; unclear D gene. The CDR3 consists of 13 residues. Germline-derived CDR1 and CDR2 are SNHLY and FYNNEI. With 8 bases removed from V and 5 bases from J, the gap between germline ends came to 15 bases. CDR3 residues: CASEINRSYGYTF. The DNA of the CDR3 is TGTGCCAGCGAGATTAACAGAAGTTATGGCTACACCTTC.

The rearrangement links TRBV9 to TRBJ2-1, with D hard to call. V was cut by 6 bases and J by 0 bases, with 13 bases left in between. There are 15 residues in the CDR3. Germline V CDR1 and CDR2: SGDLS, YYNGEE. The CDR3, as DNA: TGTGCCAGCACCCCAGGTTATGGCTCCTACAATGAGCAGTTCTTC. It specifies CASTPGYGSYNEQFF.

This clone showed up just a few times. The chain uses TRBV11-3 and TRBJ2-5, with 7 bases lining up with TRBD2. The germline V gene encodes CDR1 SGHNT and CDR2 YENEEA. The CDR3 totals 14 residues. Trimming cost V 3 bases and J 0 bases; bases outside gene matches: 1. The CDR3 bases are TGTGCCAGCAGCTTCGGGGGGTACCAAGAGACCCAGTACTTC. Translated: CASSFGGYQETQYF.

There are a few counts of this clone. The chain combines TRBV18 with TRBJ2-7; 10 bases align to TRBD1. V was pared by 2 bases and J by 6 bases, with 10 bases of the junction left unmatched. Germline V gives CDR1 KGHSH, CDR2 LQKENI. This CDR3 has 16 amino acids. Written as DNA, the CDR3 is TGTGCCAGCTCACCAAGCCAAGGTGGGACAGGGGCCGAGCAGTACTTC. Translated, it gives CASSPSQGGTGAEQYF. The full variable domain, completed using reference TRBV18 and TRBJ2-7, is NAGVMQNPRHLVRRRGQEARLRCSPMKGHSHVYWYRQLPEEGLKFMVYLQKENIIDESGMPKERFSAEFPKEGPSILRIQQVVRGDSAAYFCASSPSQGGTGAEQYFGPGTRLTVT.

V and J are TRBV4-1 and TRBJ1-6; perhaps TRBD1 as D (5 bases). Trimming removed 3 bases from V and 7 bases from J, with 22 bases in between. The CDR3 runs to 18 residues. The germline V gene encodes CDR1 MGHRA and CDR2 YSYEKL. The CDR3 coding sequence is TGCGCCAGCAGCCACCTTCGTCCCGTAAAGGGGTTGAATTCACCCCTCCACTTT. Its protein product is CASSHLRPVKGLNSPLHF.

The chain carries TRBV2 and TRBJ2-2; weak D call: TRBD2 (7 bases). Germline CDR1 reads SNHLY; CDR2 reads FYNNEI. The ends were cut back, 7 bases at V and 5 bases at J, with 14 bases in the middle. CDR3 size: 14 residues. The DNA for the CDR3 is TGTGCCAGCACACGGGGGGCTGGAACCGGGGAGCTGTTTTTT. Translated, it gives CASTRGAGTGELFF.

V usage is TRBV12-5 and J usage is TRBJ2-2, with D unresolved. Germline assignment: CDR1 LGHNT and CDR2 FRNRAP. Trimming shortened V by 0 bases and J by 1 base, and 6 bases separated the two germline ends. CDR3 size: 15 residues. The CDR3 DNA is TGTGCTAGTGGTTTGGTACGGTGGAACACCGGGGAGCTGTTTTTT. Its protein is CASGLVRWNTGELFF.

This clone came up many times. This CDR3 is also generated by other DNA sequences in the sample. The chain uses TRBV18 and TRBJ2-3, with TRBD1 matching over 10 bases. With 2 bases clipped from V and 5 bases from J, the junction kept 1 base outside the gene matches. This CDR3 has 14 amino acids. Germline CDR1 and CDR2: KGHSH and LQKENI. The CDR3 coding sequence is TGTGCCAGCTCACCAGGGACAGGGGAAGATACGCAGTATTTT. Its protein is CASSPGTGEDTQYF. Full variable domain (remainder filled in from reference TRBV18 and TRBJ2-3): NAGVMQNPRHLVRRRGQEARLRCSPMKGHSHVYWYRQLPEEGLKFMVYLQKENIIDESGMPKERFSAEFPKEGPSILRIQQVVRGDSAAYFCASSPGTGEDTQYFGPGTRLTVL.

The gene calls are TRBV19 and TRBJ1-1; D is perhaps TRBD1 (5 bases). Germline V gene lookup returns CDR1 LNHDA and CDR2 SQIVND (reference sequence). CDR3 length: 14 amino acids. Trimming stripped 3 bases from V and 1 base from J, with 9 bases between. CDR3 DNA: TGTGCCAGTAGTATGTGGCAGGGGAACACTGAAGCTTTCTTT. Amino acids: CASSMWQGNTEAFF.

V and J are TRBV2 and TRBJ1-6; weak D call: TRBD1 (6 bases). Germline V gene sequence: CDR1 SNHLY, CDR2 FYNNEI. This CDR3 comprises 14 residues. The germline V and J ends were trimmed by 8 bases and 10 bases, with 18 bases remaining between them. The CDR3, as DNA: TGTGCCAGCGGGAGCCAGGGGAAGGAATCACCCCTCCACTTT. It encodes CASGSQGKESPLHF.

This clone was recorded a few times. The V call is TRBV6-1, the J call TRBJ2-7; TRBD1 aligns across 7 bases. The germline gives CDR1 MNHNS, CDR2 SASEGT. J was trimmed by 2 bases and V by 6 bases; bases with no gene match: 10. The CDR3 contains 15 residues. The CDR3 spells CASSAPTGYPYEQYF. CDR3 DNA: TGTGCCAGCAGCGCGCCGACAGGGTACCCCTACGAGCAGTACTTC.

This clone has more than one count but fewer than ten. The V gene is TRBV6-1, the J gene TRBJ2-7; D unclear. V was trimmed by 0 bases and J by 4 bases, leaving 7 bases between them. In germline, CDR1 is MNHNS, CDR2 SASEGT. The CDR3 consists of 13 residues. The CDR3 DNA sequence: TGTGCCAGCAGTGAAGCGAGAAGATACGAGCAGTACTTC. It yields the protein CASSEARRYEQYF.

This clone was found a few times. The rearrangement joins TRBV5-1 to TRBJ2-5; 7 bases fit TRBD1. The germline V gene encodes CDR1 SGHRS and CDR2 YFSETQ. The CDR3 length is 15 residues. V lost 5 bases to trimming and J lost 6 bases; unmatched junction nucleotides: 13. The CDR3 reads CASSFEQGPQKTQYF. Written as DNA, the CDR3 is TGCGCCAGCAGTTTCGAACAGGGGCCCCAGAAGACCCAGTACTTC.

The chain is built from TRBV18 and TRBJ1-2; D call uncertain. CDR1 KGHSH and CDR2 LQKENI come from the germline V gene. Trimming removed 3 bases from V and 6 bases from J, with 14 bases in between. The CDR3 consists of 14 residues. The CDR3 DNA sequence: TGTGCCAGCTCACCCCAGCGGAACGTAGATGGCTACACCTTC. Translated, it gives CASSPQRNVDGYTF.

The chain links TRBV5-1 to TRBJ1-2; a weak D match, TRBD1 (6 bases). The V gene lost 4 bases and the J gene lost 8 bases, with 18 bases spanning the gap. The germline gives CDR1 SGHRS, CDR2 YFSETQ. CDR3 size: 14 residues. The CDR3 bases are TGCGCCAGCAGCCCCGTGATACAGGGATGGGGCTACACCTTC. Encoded protein: CASSPVIQGWGYTF.

This clone was detected a few times. The rearrangement uses TRBV10-3 and TRBJ2-5; 10 positions match TRBD2. The J segment lost 7 bases and the V segment lost 11 bases, leaving 16 bases of the junction unmatched. This CDR3 is 15 amino acids long. The germline V gene has CDR1 ENHRY and CDR2 SYGVKD. CDR3 DNA sequence: TGTGCCTCCCGTCCTAGCGGGGGAACTTTTGGGACCCAGTACTTC. It specifies CASRPSGGTFGTQYF.

This clone was counted between two and nine times. The genes are TRBV7-3 and TRBJ1-6, with 8 bases lining up with TRBD1. V was pared by 4 bases and J by 6 bases, with 8 bases of the junction left unmatched. The CDR3 has 16 residues. Germline V gene data show CDR1 as SGHTA and CDR2 as FQGTGA. Written as DNA, the CDR3 is TGTGCCAGCAGCTGGACAGGGAACGGGGGTAATTCACCCCTCCACTTT. This codes for CASSWTGNGGNSPLHF.

This clone was observed a handful of times. J is TRBJ2-5 and V is TRBV10-3; 7 positions match TRBD1. Germline lookup yields CDR1 ENHRY and CDR2 SYGVKD. With V trimmed by 10 bases and J by 6 bases, 11 bases remained unmatched. This CDR3 is built from 13 residues. The CDR3 DNA reads as TGTGCCAGCAAAGGACAGGCTCAGAAGACCCAGTACTTC. It specifies CASKGQAQKTQYF.

This clone came up a few times. The genes are TRBV29-1 and TRBJ2-3; 7 nucleotides align to TRBD2. The length of the CDR3 is 14 residues. The germline gives CDR1 SQVTM, CDR2 ANQGSEA. The trim removed 7 bases at V and 3 bases at J, leaving 10 bases unmatched. CDR3 region: CSAWGGTGTDTQYF. The CDR3, as DNA: TGCAGCGCCTGGGGGGGTACGGGGACAGATACGCAGTATTTT.

The CDR3 nucleotides read TGTGCCATCCGGACAGGGGGAGCGAACCAAGAGACCCAGTACTTC. Translated, it gives CAIRTGGANQETQYF. The chain has TRBV6-1 and TRBJ2-5, with 10 bases aligning to TRBD1. J was trimmed by 0 bases and V by 10 bases; bases with no gene match: 8. Germline V gene sequence: CDR1 MNHNS, CDR2 SASEGT. The CDR3 has 15 amino acids.

This clone was detected only a few times. J is TRBJ1-2 and V is TRBV28, with TRBD1 matching over 10 bases. CDR3 length: 16 amino acids. The J segment lost 7 bases and the V segment lost 5 bases, leaving 13 bases of the junction unmatched. Germline V gene sequence: CDR1 MDHEN, CDR2 SYDVKM. The chain's CDR3 is CASSLDPGQGHGGYTF. The DNA of the CDR3 is TGTGCCAGCAGTCTCGATCCGGGACAGGGGCACGGTGGCTACACCTTC.

The chain recombines TRBV5-1 with TRBJ2-1; TRBD1 agrees at 10 bases. This CDR3 contains 15 residues. Germline V gene data show CDR1 as SGHRS and CDR2 as YFSETQ. J gave up 8 bases and V 1 base, and 6 bases lay outside the gene matches. The CDR3 sequence: CASSLLTGGSDEQFF. The CDR3, as DNA: TGCGCCAGCAGCTTGCTGACAGGGGGCTCGGATGAGCAGTTCTTC. The full variable domain, rest sourced from reference TRBV5-1 and TRBJ2-1, is KAGVTQTPRYLIKTRGQQVTLSCSPISGHRSVSWYQQTPGQGLQFLFEYFSETQRNKGNFPGRFSGRQFSNSRSEMNVSTLELGDSALYLCASSLLTGGSDEQFFGPGTRLTVL.

There are a few counts of this clone. The rearrangement links TRBV7-9 to TRBJ1-2; D unresolved. Trimming shortened V by 4 bases and J by 6 bases, and 9 bases separated the two germline ends. Per the germline V gene, CDR1 is SEHNR and CDR2 is FQNEAQ (reference sequence). The CDR3 sequence is 12 residues long. The CDR3 is CASSSGLNGYTF. In DNA, the CDR3 is TGTGCCAGCAGCTCAGGTTTAAATGGCTACACCTTC.

V usage is TRBV5-1 and J usage is TRBJ2-5; TRBD2 aligns across 10 bases. CDR1 is SGHRS, CDR2 YFSETQ, per germline. The ends lost 4 bases at V and 4 bases at J; junction bases unmatched: 10. CDR3 size: 16 residues. CDR3 in amino acids: CASSPASGGAPETQYF. CDR3 DNA: TGCGCCAGCAGCCCTGCCAGCGGGGGGGCTCCAGAGACCCAGTACTTC.

As regards this clone: Other DNA sequences of this sample code for an identical CDR3. The rearrangement joins TRBV7-9 to TRBJ1-5; the match to TRBD1 covers 7 bases. CDR3 length: 13 amino acids. Trimming at V came to 4 bases and at J to 7 bases, leaving 4 bases not matched to a gene. CDR1 and CDR2 (germline): SEHNR, FQNEAQ (reference sequence). The DNA of the CDR3 is TGTGCCAGCAGCTCCCAGGGGGACCAGCCCCAGCATTTT. Amino acid sequence: CASSSQGDQPQHF.

The genes are TRBV19 and TRBJ2-7; possible D gene TRBD1, 6 bases. This CDR3 has 15 residues. CDR1 and CDR2 (germline): LNHDA, SQIVND (reference sequence). Trimming stripped 5 bases from V and 5 bases from J, with 19 bases between. CDR3 sequence: CASSDRGGSEDEQYF. The DNA for the CDR3 is TGTGCCAGTAGTGACCGAGGGGGATCGGAAGACGAGCAGTACTTC.

This clone was seen only a few times. The chain couples TRBV6-5 to TRBJ2-5; tentatively, D is TRBD2 (6 bases). CDR1 is MNHEY, CDR2 SVGAGI, per germline. This CDR3 is 14 amino acids long. Trimming stripped 0 bases from V and 2 bases from J, with 7 bases between. This chain's CDR3 is CASSYSSGQETQYF. CDR3 nucleotides: TGTGCCAGCAGTTACTCTAGCGGACAAGAGACCCAGTACTTC.

This clone turned up a few times. The V and J genes are TRBV28 and TRBJ2-5, with D unresolved. V was trimmed by 3 bases and J by 2 bases, leaving 13 bases between them. This CDR3 spans 15 amino acids. From germline, CDR1 is MDHEN and CDR2 SYDVKM. CDR3 amino acids: CASSLFPRSQETQYF. The CDR3 nucleotides are TGTGCCAGCAGTTTGTTCCCCAGGTCACAAGAGACCCAGTACTTC. Looking up the rest from reference TRBV28 and TRBJ2-5 gives the full variable domain: DVKVTQSSRYLVKRTGEKVFLECVQDMDHENMFWYRQDPGLGLRLIYFSYDVKMKEKGDIPEGYSVSREKKERFSLILESASTNQTSMYLCASSLFPRSQETQYFGPGTRLLVL.